These 10 T cell receptor beta chains originate from one sample sequenced in a study of tumor and adjacent non-tumor tissue in lung cancer. No cell sorting was done before RNA was extracted from the tissue. TCRbeta libraries were built with three rounds of nested PCR, modified from ARM-PCR. TCRdb recomputed calls from the multiplex PCR reads with MiXCR, one row per CDR3 protein. The sample records roughly 200,000 distinct CDR3 sequences, about 71% being singletons. The source material was lung tumor tissue. Receptors were obtained from a man aged 60 to 75 with non-small cell lung cancer.

This clonotype has only a few counts. This chain connects TRBV20-1 to TRBJ2-7, with 7 bases fitting TRBD1. The CDR3 is 14 amino acids. V shed 3 bases, J shed 6 bases, and the junction held 11 bases outside the gene matches. From germline, CDR1 is DFQATT and CDR2 SNEGSKA (reference sequence). Written as DNA, the CDR3 is TGCAGTGCTAGTCCGGGACAGAGGGCCTTCGAGCAGTACTTC. It specifies CSASPGQRAFEQYF.

As for this clonotype: Compared with germline, one end of the junction differs, possibly owing to a read error. DNA of the CDR3: TGTGCCAACACTCCAACTAGCGGGGGAGCCACTGGGGCCAATGTCCTGACTTTC. Protein product: CANTPTSGGATGANVLTF. The V gene is TRBV11-2, the J gene TRBJ2-6; 11 bases match TRBD2. The length of the CDR3 is 18 residues. Germline values: CDR1 SGHAT, CDR2 FQNNGV. The whole variable domain, filled in from reference TRBV11-2 and TRBJ2-6, reads EAGVAQSPRYKIIEKRQSVAFWCNPISGHATLYWYQQILGQGPKLLIQFQNNGVVDDSQLPKDRFSAERLKGVDSTLKIQPAKLEDSAVYLCANTPTSGGATGANVLTFGAGSRLTVL.

The chain couples TRBV11-3 to TRBJ2-3; TRBD2 aligns across 7 bases. V trimming: 3 bases; J trimming: 11 bases; junction bases outside the gene matches: 14. Looked up from germline, CDR1 is SGHNT and CDR2 is YENEEA. This CDR3 has 15 residues. CDR3 region: CASSLGRVGGDVQYF. The CDR3 DNA sequence: TGTGCCAGCAGCTTGGGGAGGGTCGGTGGAGATGTGCAGTATTTT.

This clonotype was detected a few times. A read error may explain this, as a much larger clone is one base away. J is TRBJ2-7 and V is TRBV11-2; D is uncertain. Trimming took off 0 bases at V and 8 bases at J, with 11 bases between the two ends. This CDR3 region has 13 residues. Germline-derived CDR1 and CDR2 are SGHAT and FQNNGV. Here the CDR3 DNA reads TGTGCCAGCAGCTTAGAGTTCGGATACAAGCAGTACTTC. It encodes CASSLEFGYKQYF.

Judged by abundance, this clonotype is medium-sized. The V call is TRBV20-1, the J call TRBJ1-5; 7 bases map to TRBD1. Germline V gene data show CDR1 as DFQATT and CDR2 as SNEGSKA (reference sequence). The length of the CDR3 is 16 residues. J was trimmed by 5 bases and V by 0 bases; bases with no gene match: 10. The CDR3 sequence: CSARDLSTGFDQPQHF. The CDR3 DNA sequence: TGCAGTGCTAGAGATTTATCGACAGGGTTCGATCAGCCCCAGCATTTT.

Comment on this clonotype: One base away lies a much larger clone, so this may be a sequencing read error. The chain links TRBV20-1 to TRBJ2-5; D is uncertain. Trimming shortened V by 3 bases and J by 5 bases, and 13 bases separated the two germline ends. Germline V lookup: CDR1 DFQATT, CDR2 SNEGSKA (reference sequence). The CDR3 spans 13 residues. The CDR3 sequence is CSARLDGWETQYF. DNA for the CDR3: TGCAGTGCTAGGTTGGACGGCTGGGAGACCCAGTACTTC.

A note on this clonotype: Possible read error: a much larger clone is one base away. The CDR3 protein is CASSLWGLLGRHVSHF. For the CDR3, the DNA is TGTGCCAGCAGCCTTTGGGGATTGCTTGGGAGGCACGTGAGCCATTTT. The chain employs TRBV11-2 and TRBJ1-5, with D unclear. Germline loops: CDR1 SGHAT, CDR2 FQNNGV. V was cut by 5 bases and J by 16 bases, with 30 bases left in between. The CDR3 is made up of 16 amino acids.

Worth noting for this clonotype: The junction differs from germline at one of its ends, possibly a read error. The J gene is TRBJ1-1, the V gene TRBV20-1; 7 nucleotides agree with TRBD1. Germline CDR1 and CDR2: DFQATT and SNEGSKA (reference sequence). This CDR3 has 11 residues. The chain's CDR3 is CCASGDREAFF. For the CDR3, the DNA is TGCTGTGCTAGTGGAGACAGGGAAGCTTTCTTC.

A word on this clonotype: At one end, the junction sequence differs from germline, possibly due to a read error. This chain connects TRBV10-1 to TRBJ1-1, with 7 bases fitting TRBD1. This CDR3 region has 15 residues. In germline, CDR1 is WNHNN, CDR2 SYGVQD (reference sequence). The CDR3 DNA reads TGCGCCAGTAGAGATTCGACAGGGATGAACATTGAAGCTTTCTTT. Protein sequence: CASRDSTGMNIEAFF.

This clonotype was seen only a few times. This chain connects TRBV12-3 or TRBV12-4 to TRBJ2-5; D possibly corresponds to TRBD1 (5 bases). The V gene lost 5 bases and the J gene lost 5 bases, with 9 bases spanning the gap. This CDR3 contains 12 residues. The CDR3 DNA follows: TGTGCCAGCAGTAGGGGTAAGGAGACCCAGTACTTC. Amino acids: CASSRGKETQYF.